This is a list of T cell receptor beta chains from one sample in a study of blood T cell repertoires in COVID-19. Clones were read by immunoSEQ multiplex PCR, and TCRdb kept only the in-frame ones, dropping some. The table lists 100,000 to 150,000 clones, 70% to 90% of them singletons, with around 2.5% in the top ten. The sequenced sample consisted of PBMCs or T cells enriched from blood (not recorded which). The receptors originated from a woman in her fifties or sixties who had recovered from COVID-19. Each CDR3 is given with its conserved first and last residue. The D gene is left open where the match is weak. The listing skips clone size in some rows; elsewhere it reads once, few, many or a size class.

clone_size	v_call	d_call	j_call	cdr3_aa	cdr3_nt
.	TRBV4-1	.	TRBJ2-7	CASSLGAGETYEQYF	TGCGCCAGCAGCCTAGGGGCAGGGGAGACCTACGAGCAGTACTTC
.	TRBV6-1	TRBD1	TRBJ1-2	CASSEDGTGIGSSRGYTF	TGTGCCAGCAGTGAAGATGGGACAGGGATCGGTAGTTCGCGTGGCTACACCTTC
.	TRBV6-6	TRBD1	TRBJ1-1	CASSYSGQGRAFF	TGTGCCAGCAGTTACTCGGGACAGGGTCGAGCTTTCTTT
.	TRBV4-1	TRBD2	TRBJ2-7	CASSQGLAGAYEQYF	TGCGCCAGCAGCCAAGGGCTAGCGGGGGCCTACGAGCAGTACTTC
.	TRBV2	TRBD1	TRBJ1-1	CASRTGALAEAFF	TGTGCCAGCAGGACAGGGGCGTTGGCTGAAGCTTTCTTT
.	TRBV5-4	.	TRBJ1-1	CASSSAGGSATEAFF	TGTGCCAGCAGCTCCGCGGGGGGTTCGGCCACTGAAGCTTTCTTT
few	TRBV3-1/TRBV3-2	.	TRBJ2-1	CASSLADYNEQFF	TGTGCCAGCAGCCTTGCGGACTACAATGAGCAGTTCTTC
few	TRBV27	TRBD1	TRBJ2-7	CASSGRQGPYEQYF	TGTGCCAGCAGTGGACGACAGGGTCCGTACGAGCAGTACTTC
.	TRBV12-3/TRBV12-4	.	TRBJ1-3	CASSFSSGNTIYF	TGTGCCAGCAGCTTCAGCTCTGGAAACACCATATATTTT
.	TRBV7-8	TRBD1	TRBJ2-5	CASSLEVLFQGEETQYF	TGTGCCAGCAGCTTAGAAGTTTTATTTCAGGGGGAAGAGACCCAGTACTTC
.	TRBV18	TRBD1	TRBJ1-2	CASSPSEGTGANYGYTF	TGTGCCAGCTCACCCTCCGAGGGGACAGGGGCCAACTATGGCTACACCTTC
.	TRBV28	.	TRBJ1-3	CASSKRGAAGNTIYF	TGTGCCAGCTCCAAGCGGGGGGCTGCTGGAAACACCATATATTTT
few	TRBV27	.	TRBJ1-2	CASRGVGQGNYGYTF	TGTGCCAGCAGGGGGGTGGGGCAGGGGAACTATGGCTACACCTTC
.	TRBV6-5	TRBD1	TRBJ1-2	CASSPYGQGANGYTF	TGTGCCAGCAGCCCATATGGACAGGGGGCTAATGGCTACACCTTC
.	TRBV18	.	TRBJ1-5	CASSPSYGDSNQPQHF	TGTGCCAGCTCACCCTCTTACGGAGATAGCAATCAGCCCCAGCATTTT
once	TRBV23-1	.	TRBJ2-3	CASSQEAGRSTDTQYF	TGCGCCAGCAGTCAAGAGGCGGGGAGGAGCACAGATACGCAGTATTTT
.	TRBV5-6	.	TRBJ1-1	CASSLPDRNTEAFF	TGTGCCAGCAGCTTGCCTGACAGGAACACTGAAGCTTTCTTT
.	TRBV19	TRBD2	TRBJ2-5	CASSSSGAEETQYF	TGTGCCAGTAGTAGTAGCGGGGCAGAAGAGACCCAGTACTTC
.	TRBV7-9	TRBD1	TRBJ1-2	CASSQDRASRGYTF	TGTGCCAGCAGCCAGGACAGGGCCTCGCGGGGCTACACCTTC
.	TRBV7-6	TRBD1	TRBJ2-1	CASSLGTGLGNEQFF	TGTGCCAGCAGCTTAGGGACAGGGCTGGGCAATGAGCAGTTCTTC
.	TRBV30	TRBD1	TRBJ1-1	CAWRREQGARTEAFF	TGTGCCTGGAGACGGGAACAGGGGGCGAGGACTGAAGCTTTCTTT
.	TRBV7-2	.	TRBJ2-6	CASTPGVSTSGANVLTF	TGTGCCAGCACCCCGGGAGTTTCAACCTCTGGGGCCAACGTCCTGACTTTC
.	TRBV7-6	.	TRBJ1-1	CASSLAATGMNTEAFF	TGTGCCAGCAGCTTAGCGGCGACGGGGATGAACACTGAAGCTTTCTTT
.	TRBV15	TRBD2	TRBJ2-3	CATSRGHPGGLSTDTQYF	TGTGCCACCAGCAGAGGTCACCCGGGAGGGCTTAGCACAGATACGCAGTATTTT
.	TRBV4-2	.	TRBJ2-7	CASSQDPDRAYEQYF	TGTGCCAGCAGCCAAGATCCGGACAGAGCCTACGAGCAGTACTTC
.	TRBV11-3	.	TRBJ2-2	CASSSQYTTGELFF	TGTGCCAGCAGCTCCCAGTATACCACCGGGGAGCTGTTTTTT
few	TRBV30	.	TRBJ2-7	CAWSVRGTGSSYEQYF	TGTGCCTGGAGTGTACGGGGAACAGGGAGCTCCTACGAGCAGTACTTC
.	TRBV24-1	TRBD2	TRBJ2-1	CATSDRTSGGHEQFF	TGTGCCACCAGTGATCGAACTAGCGGGGGACATGAGCAGTTCTTC
.	TRBV27	.	TRBJ1-2	CASSPTNLLNYGYTF	TGTGCCAGCAGTCCCACCAACTTACTTAACTATGGCTACACCTTC
few	TRBV27	TRBD2	TRBJ2-2	CASSSFSGGWTGELFF	TGTGCCAGCAGTTCGTTTTCGGGGGGTTGGACCGGGGAGCTGTTTTTT
.	TRBV4-1	.	TRBJ1-5	CASSQVAGINQPQHF	TGCGCCAGCAGCCAAGTCGCAGGGATAAATCAGCCCCAGCATTTT
.	TRBV5-1	.	TRBJ1-4	CASSPPERGTEKLFF	TGCGCCAGCAGCCCACCGGAAAGGGGGACTGAAAAACTGTTTTTT
.	TRBV9	.	TRBJ2-3	CASSGSRTYSDTQYF	TGTGCCAGCAGCGGAAGTAGGACTTACTCAGATACGCAGTATTTT
.	TRBV9	TRBD1	TRBJ2-5	CASSVTGTVSEAQYF	TGTGCCAGCAGCGTCACCGGGACAGTCTCCGAGGCCCAGTACTTC
.	TRBV5-6	TRBD1	TRBJ1-1	CASSPGTGGEWGFTEAFF	TGTGCCAGCAGCCCTGGGACAGGGGGCGAATGGGGGTTCACTGAAGCTTTCTTT
once	TRBV12-5	.	TRBJ2-4	CASGLERLAGIAKNIQYF	TGTGCTAGTGGTTTGGAACGACTGGCAGGGATAGCCAAAAACATTCAGTACTTC
few	TRBV19	.	TRBJ1-3	CASGEGSGNTIYF	TGTGCCAGTGGTGAGGGATCGGGAAACACCATATATTTT
.	TRBV7-2	TRBD1	TRBJ1-1	CASSADRGAEAFF	TGTGCCAGCAGCGCGGACAGGGGGGCTGAAGCTTTCTTT
.	TRBV7-2	TRBD1	TRBJ1-2	CASSPGTDPNYGYTF	TGTGCCAGCAGCCCGGGGACAGACCCTAACTATGGCTACACCTTC
.	TRBV19	TRBD1	TRBJ1-2	CASTMTGFDYGYTF	TGTGCCAGTACTATGACAGGGTTCGACTATGGCTACACCTTC
.	TRBV27	.	TRBJ2-7	CASSLSTGSYEQYF	TGTGCCAGCAGTTTATCTACGGGTTCCTACGAGCAGTACTTC
.	TRBV6-2/TRBV6-3	.	TRBJ2-7	CASSPRQGTYEQYF	TGTGCCAGCAGCCCTAGGCAGGGGACCTACGAGCAGTACTTC
.	TRBV6-5	.	TRBJ1-6	CASSYYGQNNSPLHF	TGTGCCAGCAGTTATTATGGACAGAATAATTCACCCCTCCACTTT
.	TRBV5-5	.	TRBJ1-6	CASSTGNNSPLHF	TGTGCCAGCAGTACAGGGAACAATTCACCCCTCCACTTT
.	TRBV29-1	.	TRBJ2-7	CSVHVEGRGYEQYF	TGCAGCGTTCACGTGGAGGGCAGAGGCTACGAGCAGTACTTC
.	TRBV7-2	.	TRBJ2-1	CASSKRGWQGGNEQFF	TGTGCCAGCAGCAAAAGAGGGTGGCAGGGAGGCAATGAGCAGTTCTTC
.	TRBV30	TRBD2	TRBJ2-7	CAWSPGRGSHEQYF	TGTGCCTGGAGTCCGGGGAGGGGTAGTCACGAGCAGTACTTC
.	TRBV7-6	TRBD1	TRBJ2-7	CASSSGTGGYEQYF	TGTGCCAGCAGCTCGGGGACAGGGGGTTACGAGCAGTACTTC
.	TRBV9	.	TRBJ2-6	CASSPRGTPESHSGANVLTF	TGTGCCAGCAGCCCCCGGGGGACGCCCGAGTCCCACTCTGGGGCCAACGTCCTGACTTTC
.	TRBV27	TRBD1	TRBJ2-7	CASSFRRTGDEQYF	TGTGCCAGCAGTTTCCGGCGGACAGGGGACGAGCAGTACTTC